Following are 26 T cell receptor beta chains from one sample sequenced in a study of CD8+ T cells in alopecia areata (dated by TCRdb to the late 2010s). The library was produced with the immunoSEQ multiplex PCR assay. To provide template for TCR sequencing, every sample had RNA extracted and reverse transcribed into cDNA. TCRdb obtained this table from immuneACCESS and retained in-frame rearrangements with V and J assigned. These tables miss some clones; where compared with another copy, unresolved V genes account for less than half of the shortfall, and the remainder is unexplained. This sample lists 69,000 or so clones; roughly 60% were detected once. The ten largest account for about 15% of the sample. The sample's time point label, in plain terms: baseline before oral tofacitinib. Sequenced here: CD8+ T cells sorted from blood, sampled at week 0. These receptor sequences come from a human donor with alopecia areata.

The chain combines TRBV27 with TRBJ2-7, with D perhaps assigned TRBD1 or TRBD2 (6 bases each). Trimming removed 6 bases from V and 3 bases from J, with 15 bases in between. This CDR3 is built from 14 residues. Germline CDR1 is MNHEY and CDR2 is SMNVEV (reference sequence). The CDR3 is CASRLGGPIYEQYF. CDR3 nucleotide sequence: TGTGCCAGCAGACTAGGGGGGCCGATCTACGAGCAGTACTTC.

The rearrangement joins TRBV30 to TRBJ2-7; D might be TRBD1 (6 bases). Germline V gene lookup returns CDR1 GTSNPN and CDR2 SVGIG (reference sequence). This CDR3 comprises 13 residues. Deletions cut 3 bases from V and 3 bases from J, with 12 bases between. CDR3 in DNA: TGTGCCTGGAGACAGGTGGACAGCTACGAGCAGTACTTC. Translation gives CAWRQVDSYEQYF.

This chain joins TRBV9 and TRBJ1-2, with 7 bases matching TRBD1. The CDR3 length is 15 residues. The V gene's germline CDR1 is SGDLS and CDR2 YYNGEE. V lost 0 bases, J lost 8 bases, and 10 bases stayed unmatched. The CDR3 sequence: CASSVGLYAGGGYTF. The DNA of the CDR3 is TGTGCCAGCAGCGTAGGACTTTATGCAGGGGGAGGCTACACCTTC.

V and J are TRBV2 and TRBJ1-1; 7 nucleotides align to TRBD1. Germline values: CDR1 SNHLY, CDR2 FYNNEI. V was clipped by 8 bases and J by 8 bases; unmatched bases: 11. The CDR3 extends over 13 amino acids. In DNA, the CDR3 is TGTGCCAGCCACACTACGACGACAGGGGAAGCTTTCTTT. Translation gives CASHTTTTGEAFF.

The chain joins TRBV19 to TRBJ2-1; either TRBD1 or TRBD2 may fit D (5 bases each). V lost 3 bases and J lost 5, with 14 bases in between. The CDR3 consists of 15 residues. Germline CDR1 reads LNHDA; CDR2 reads SQIVND (reference sequence). The CDR3 DNA is TGTGCCAGTAGTATTTGGTCGGGGCCCGACAATGAGCAGTTCTTC. It yields the protein CASSIWSGPDNEQFF.

The J gene is TRBJ2-2, the V gene TRBV27; D not resolved. The V gene's germline CDR1 is MNHEY and CDR2 SMNVEV (reference sequence). Trimming took 8 bases from V and 5 from J, leaving 15 bases between them. CDR3 length: 14 residues. The CDR3 reads CASSPSWGTGELFF. Here the CDR3 DNA reads TGTGCCAGCTCTCCGTCTTGGGGTACCGGGGAGCTGTTTTTT.

The chain is built from TRBV30 and TRBJ1-4; weak D call: TRBD1 (5 bases). The CDR3 has 15 residues. Trimming removed 4 bases from V and 6 bases from J, with 18 bases in between. Germline CDR1 is GTSNPN and CDR2 is SVGIG (reference sequence). CDR3 sequence reads: CAWIAPRTGHEKLFF. CDR3 coding DNA: TGTGCCTGGATTGCTCCCAGAACAGGACATGAAAAACTGTTTTTT.

V usage is TRBV5-4 and J usage is TRBJ1-2, with D unresolved. This CDR3 is built from 13 residues. The germline V and J ends were trimmed by 4 bases and 2 bases, with 9 bases remaining between them. Germline V lookup: CDR1 SGHNT, CDR2 YYREEE (reference sequence). The CDR3 DNA follows: TGTGCCAGCAGCCCGAGTGAGAACTATGGCTACACCTTC. Protein: CASSPSENYGYTF.

The chain carries TRBV9 and TRBJ2-1; 12 bases agree with TRBD2. CDR1 and CDR2 (germline): SGDLS, YYNGEE. V lost 3 bases and J lost 5; bases outside the gene matches: 9. The CDR3 is made up of 17 amino acids. CDR3 in amino acids: CASSGPTSGRGNNEQFF. The CDR3 DNA is TGTGCCAGCAGCGGCCCGACTAGCGGGAGAGGGAACAATGAGCAGTTCTTC.

As concerns this clone: Other DNA sequences of this sample code for an identical CDR3. This chain links TRBV28 with TRBJ2-7; D unclear. The CDR3 runs to 11 residues. V shed 5 bases and J shed 4 bases, with 6 bases lying between them. In germline, CDR1 is MDHEN, CDR2 SYDVKM. The CDR3 here is CASSPEYEQYF. DNA of the CDR3: TGTGCCAGCAGTCCGGAATACGAGCAGTACTTC.

The chain employs TRBV27 and TRBJ1-2, with D perhaps matching TRBD1 (6 bases). The CDR3 loop spans 15 amino acids. The V end lost 5 bases, the J end lost 2 bases, and 15 bases lay between the germline ends. Germline loops: CDR1 MNHEY, CDR2 SMNVEV (reference sequence). The CDR3 DNA is TGTGCCAGCAGTCCCCGCGACAGGTCGAACTATGGCTACACCTTC. Translated: CASSPRDRSNYGYTF.

CDR3 sequence: CASSLWTDGYTF. The CDR3 bases are TGTGCCAGCTCACTCTGGACGGATGGCTACACCTTC. This chain uses TRBV18 with TRBJ1-2; D is ambiguous. V lost 4 bases and J lost 6, with 9 bases in between. Germline V CDR1 and CDR2: KGHSH, LQKENI. The CDR3 covers 12 residues.

This chain links TRBV15 with TRBJ2-4; 7 bases are shared with TRBD2. This CDR3 spans 18 amino acids. Germline V gene data show CDR1 as LNHNV and CDR2 as YYDKDF (reference sequence). The V and J ends lost 1 base and 0 bases, in that order; junction bases with no gene match: 9. CDR3 in DNA: TGTGCCACCAGCAGAGGAAGCAGCGGGGCAGTAGCCAAAAACATTCAGTACTTC. Its translation is CATSRGSSGAVAKNIQYF.

The chain has TRBV13 and TRBJ2-7, with 9 nucleotides matching TRBD2. Germline lookup yields CDR1 PRHDT and CDR2 FYEKMQ (reference sequence). Losses at the gene ends were 1 base for V and 2 bases for J; bases not matched to a gene: 3. CDR3 length: 15 amino acids. The CDR3 nucleotides read TGTGCCAGCAGCTTAGAAGCGGGGGGCCCCTACGAGCAGTACTTC. Protein product: CASSLEAGGPYEQYF.

The chain has TRBV6-6 and TRBJ1-3, with D maybe TRBD1 (6 bases). The CDR3 runs to 14 residues. Trimming removed 6 bases at V and 3 bases at J, with 12 bases between. Germline loops: CDR1 MNHNY, CDR2 SVGAGI (reference sequence). CDR3 nucleotides: TGTGCCAGCAGGGACAGAAATCTTGGAAACACCATATATTTT. This gives the protein CASRDRNLGNTIYF.

The chain recombines TRBV27 with TRBJ1-5, with TRBD1 identical over 10 bases. This CDR3 spans 15 amino acids. Germline V lookup: CDR1 MNHEY, CDR2 SMNVEV (reference sequence). V lost 6 bases, J lost 6 bases, and 8 bases stayed unmatched. In DNA form, the CDR3 reads TGTGCCAGCAGAATGGACAGGGGGTTTGGTCAGCCCCAGCATTTT. This translates into CASRMDRGFGQPQHF.

The chain carries TRBV5-6 and TRBJ2-5; D is tentatively TRBD1 or TRBD2 (5 bases each). Germline values: CDR1 SGHDT, CDR2 YYEEEE. The V end was cut by 0 bases, the J end by 2 bases, with 23 bases between. CDR3 length equals 19 residues. The CDR3 region has the DNA TGTGCCAGCAGCTTGGGGGGGACCAGTTCGAGTTTTTTGCAAGAGACCCAGTACTTC. Its protein product is CASSLGGTSSSFLQETQYF.

This chain links TRBV2 with TRBJ2-3, with D perhaps TRBD1 (6 bases). The CDR3 spans 15 residues. Germline assignment: CDR1 SNHLY and CDR2 FYNNEI. Trimming took 5 bases from V and 3 from J, leaving 15 bases between them. The CDR3 is CASSTVGRGTDTQYF. CDR3 DNA: TGTGCCAGCAGTACTGTTGGCAGGGGAACAGATACGCAGTATTTT.

This clone appeared a single time. The chain links TRBV15 to TRBJ2-1; perhaps TRBD1 as D (5 bases). The CDR3 contains 16 residues. The V gene lost 5 bases and the J gene lost 4 bases, with 18 bases spanning the gap. Germline values: CDR1 LNHNV, CDR2 YYDKDF (reference sequence). The CDR3 DNA reads TGTGCCACCAGCCAAAGCGCGAGCACAGGTTACAATGAGCAGTTCTTC. The encoded protein is CATSQSASTGYNEQFF.

The V call is TRBV30, the J call TRBJ1-4; D is unclear. V lost 4 bases to trimming and J lost 8 bases, with 11 bases between them. This CDR3 has 12 residues. Germline-derived CDR1 and CDR2 are GTSNPN and SVGIG (reference sequence). This CDR3 reads CAWTSEAEKLFF. CDR3 sequence (DNA): TGTGCCTGGACCTCAGAGGCGGAAAAACTGTTTTTT. Looking up the rest from reference TRBV30 and TRBJ1-4 gives the full variable domain: SQTIHQWPATLVQPVGSPLSLECTVEGTSNPNLYWYRQAAGRGLQLLFYSVGIGQISSEVPQNLSASRPQDRQFILSSKKLLLSDSGFYLCAWTSEAEKLFFGSGTQLSVL.

This chain uses TRBV7-8 with TRBJ2-1; maybe TRBD2 (6 bases). The V end was cut by 1 base, the J end by 2 bases, with 6 bases between. The CDR3 length is 14 residues. Germline loops: CDR1 SGHVS, CDR2 FQNEAQ. Here the CDR3 reads CASSLGGTYNEQFF. The CDR3 DNA follows: TGTGCCAGCAGCTTAGGCGGGACCTACAATGAGCAGTTCTTC.

The chain uses TRBV27 and TRBJ2-1, with TRBD2 matching over 11 bases. V lost 4 bases, J lost 9 bases, and 5 bases stayed unmatched. The germline CDR1 and CDR2 sequences are MNHEY and SMNVEV (reference sequence). This CDR3 has 14 residues. This CDR3 is CASSSTSGGFEQFF. In DNA form, the CDR3 reads TGTGCCAGCAGTTCTACTAGCGGGGGATTTGAGCAGTTCTTC.

This clone appeared a few times. The rearrangement links TRBV6-5 to TRBJ2-2, with a possible D match to TRBD2 (5 bases). V was cut by 1 base and J by 6 bases, with 9 bases left in between. The CDR3 consists of 14 residues. Germline CDR1 MNHEY, CDR2 SVGAGI. CDR3 sequence: CASSYFTGAGELFF. CDR3 nucleotides: TGTGCCAGCAGTTACTTTACCGGGGCCGGGGAGCTGTTTTTT.

The J gene is TRBJ1-2, the V gene TRBV7-6; 8 bases align to TRBD1. Germline V gives CDR1 SGHVS, CDR2 FNYEAQ. Trimming cost V 5 bases and J 3 bases; bases outside gene matches: 5. The length of the CDR3 is 14 residues. In DNA, the CDR3 is TGTGCCAGCAGCCCGTCGGACAGGGACTATGGCTACACCTTC. It specifies CASSPSDRDYGYTF.

The chain uses TRBV29-1 and TRBJ1-1; D is unclear. The CDR3 has 11 amino acids. Trimming shortened V by 5 bases and J by 1 base, and 5 bases separated the two germline ends. Germline lookup yields CDR1 SQVTM and CDR2 ANQGSEA. CDR3 sequence reads: CSVTGNTEAFF. The CDR3 coding sequence is TGCAGCGTTACGGGGAACACTGAAGCTTTCTTT. Looking up the rest from reference TRBV29-1 and TRBJ1-1 gives the full variable domain: SAVISQKPSRDICQRGTSLTIQCQVDSQVTMMFWYRQQPGQSLTLIATANQGSEATYESGFVIDKFPISRPNLTFSTLTVSNMSPEDSSIYLCSVTGNTEAFFGQGTRLTVV.

The chain recombines TRBV6-6 with TRBJ2-3; 9 bases agree with TRBD1. Germline CDR1 MNHNY, CDR2 SVGAGI (reference sequence). Trimming took 6 bases from V and 2 from J; bases not matched to a gene: 3. The CDR3 runs 14 residues. CDR3 coding DNA: TGTGCCAGCAGATGGACAGGGGACACAGATACGCAGTATTTT. Amino acid sequence: CASRWTGDTDTQYF.